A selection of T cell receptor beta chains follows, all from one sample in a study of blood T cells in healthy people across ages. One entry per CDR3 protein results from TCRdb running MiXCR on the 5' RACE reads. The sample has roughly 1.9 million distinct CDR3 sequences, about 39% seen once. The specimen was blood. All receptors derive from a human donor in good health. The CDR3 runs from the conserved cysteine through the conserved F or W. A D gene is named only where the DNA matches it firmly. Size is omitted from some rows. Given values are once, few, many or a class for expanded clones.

CDR3 protein: CASSRTGVDPNYGYTF
CDR3 DNA: TGCGCCAGCAGCCGGACGGGGGTCGATCCTAACTATGGCTACACCTTC
clone size: few
D gene: .
CDR3 length: 16
J gene: TRBJ1-2
V gene: TRBV5-1

CDR3 protein: CASSHLRTEAFF
CDR3 DNA: TGTGCCAGCAGCCACTTACGCACTGAAGCTTTCTTT
clone size: .
D gene: .
CDR3 length: 12
J gene: TRBJ1-1
V gene: TRBV3-1

CDR3 protein: CASSQVQRGTNEQFF
CDR3 DNA: TGTGCCAGCAGCCAAGTCCAGCGGGGGACGAATGAGCAGTTCTTC
clone size: .
D gene: TRBD2
CDR3 length: 15
J gene: TRBJ2-1
V gene: TRBV4-2

CDR3 protein: CTGTEDMNTEAFF
CDR3 DNA: TGCACTGGGACGGAAGACATGAACACTGAAGCTTTCTTT
clone size: .
D gene: .
CDR3 length: 13
J gene: TRBJ1-1
V gene: TRBV20-1

CDR3 protein: CASGDSQYEQYF
CDR3 DNA: TGTGCCAGCGGAGACTCCCAATACGAGCAGTACTTC
clone size: .
D gene: .
CDR3 length: 12
J gene: TRBJ2-7
V gene: TRBV6-2/TRBV6-3

CDR3 protein: CASSSTDTNNQPQHF
CDR3 DNA: TGTGCCAGCAGCTCGACCGATACCAACAATCAGCCCCAGCATTTT
clone size: .
D gene: .
CDR3 length: 15
J gene: TRBJ1-5
V gene: TRBV5-5

CDR3 protein: CASSFSTDWGTDTQYF
CDR3 DNA: TGCGCCAGCAGCTTTTCAACCGACTGGGGCACAGATACGCAGTATTTT
clone size: .
D gene: .
CDR3 length: 16
J gene: TRBJ2-3
V gene: TRBV5-1

CDR3 protein: CSALMGQREYGYTF
CDR3 DNA: TGCAGTGCCCTTATGGGACAGAGGGAGTACGGCTACACCTTC
clone size: .
D gene: TRBD1
CDR3 length: 14
J gene: TRBJ1-2
V gene: TRBV20-1

CDR3 protein: CSARERAYEQFF
CDR3 DNA: TGCAGTGCTAGAGAGCGGGCCTATGAGCAGTTCTTC
clone size: .
D gene: .
CDR3 length: 12
J gene: TRBJ2-1
V gene: TRBV20-1

CDR3 protein: CASSLLTMNTEAFF
CDR3 DNA: TGTGCCAGCAGCTTGCTTACGATGAACACTGAAGCTTTCTTT
clone size: .
D gene: .
CDR3 length: 14
J gene: TRBJ1-1
V gene: TRBV11-3

CDR3 protein: CASSVGSLGTDNQETQYF
CDR3 DNA: TGTGCCAGCAGCGTTGGTTCCTTGGGGACAGACAACCAAGAGACCCAGTACTTC
clone size: .
D gene: TRBD1
CDR3 length: 18
J gene: TRBJ2-5
V gene: TRBV9

CDR3 protein: CSVEPGQHTQYF
CDR3 DNA: TGCAGCGTTGAACCCGGCCAGCATACGCAGTATTTT
clone size: few
D gene: .
CDR3 length: 12
J gene: TRBJ2-3
V gene: TRBV29-1

CDR3 protein: CASSQGKGSGNEKLFF
CDR3 DNA: TGCGCCAGCAGCCAAGGGAAGGGCTCGGGTAATGAAAAACTGTTTTTT
clone size: few
D gene: .
CDR3 length: 16
J gene: TRBJ1-4
V gene: TRBV4-3

CDR3 protein: CASSLAGGEIEAFF
CDR3 DNA: TGCGCCAGCAGCTTGGCCGGGGGAGAGATTGAAGCTTTCTTT
clone size: few
D gene: .
CDR3 length: 14
J gene: TRBJ1-1
V gene: TRBV5-1

CDR3 protein: CAISSNGLADNLQETQYF
CDR3 DNA: TGTGCCATCAGCTCGAATGGACTAGCGGATAACTTACAAGAGACCCAGTACTTC
clone size: few
D gene: TRBD2
CDR3 length: 18
J gene: TRBJ2-5
V gene: TRBV7-3

CDR3 protein: CASSDDSSNEKLFF
CDR3 DNA: TGTGCCAGCAGTGACGACAGTTCTAATGAAAAACTGTTTTTT
clone size: .
D gene: .
CDR3 length: 14
J gene: TRBJ1-4
V gene: TRBV25-1

CDR3 protein: CASSPTGDRGNQPQHF
CDR3 DNA: TGTGCCAGCAGCCCTACAGGGGATAGAGGCAATCAGCCCCAGCATTTT
clone size: .
D gene: TRBD1
CDR3 length: 16
J gene: TRBJ1-5
V gene: TRBV12-3/TRBV12-4

CDR3 protein: CASSQGMGGGYGYTF
CDR3 DNA: TGCGCCAGCAGCCAAGGAATGGGGGGTGGCTATGGCTACACCTTC
clone size: .
D gene: .
CDR3 length: 15
J gene: TRBJ1-2
V gene: TRBV4-3

CDR3 protein: CSARDGTSWSYEQYF
CDR3 DNA: TGCAGTGCTAGAGATGGGACTAGCTGGAGCTACGAGCAGTACTTC
clone size: few
D gene: TRBD2
CDR3 length: 15
J gene: TRBJ2-7
V gene: TRBV20-1

CDR3 protein: CASSVVKGTEAFF
CDR3 DNA: TGTGCCAGCAGCGTCGTTAAGGGCACTGAAGCTTTCTTT
clone size: few
D gene: .
CDR3 length: 13
J gene: TRBJ1-1
V gene: TRBV7-3

CDR3 protein: CASSQDRETGATNEQFF
CDR3 DNA: TGCGCCAGCAGCCAAGATCGGGAAACCGGGGCCACCAATGAGCAGTTCTTC
clone size: .
D gene: .
CDR3 length: 17
J gene: TRBJ2-1
V gene: TRBV4-1

CDR3 protein: CASSSGGPLARKVYNEQFF
CDR3 DNA: TGTGCCAGCAGCTCCGGGGGGCCACTAGCAAGGAAAGTCTACAATGAGCAGTTCTTC
clone size: .
D gene: .
CDR3 length: 19
J gene: TRBJ2-1
V gene: TRBV7-9

CDR3 protein: CSAETSGGSLLVNQYF
CDR3 DNA: TGCAGTGCTGAAACTAGCGGGGGTAGCCTCCTAGTTAATCAGTACTTC
clone size: few
D gene: TRBD2
CDR3 length: 16
J gene: TRBJ2-5
V gene: TRBV20-1

CDR3 protein: CASRTGQQNEKRFF
CDR3 DNA: TGTGCCAGCAGGACGGGACAGCAGAATGAAAAACGGTTTTTT
clone size: .
D gene: .
CDR3 length: 14
J gene: TRBJ1-4
V gene: TRBV21-1

CDR3 protein: CASSAGGGFLYGYTF
CDR3 DNA: TGTGCCAGCAGCGCAGGCGGAGGGTTCCTCTATGGCTACACCTTC
clone size: .
D gene: .
CDR3 length: 15
J gene: TRBJ1-2
V gene: TRBV5-6

CDR3 protein: CATSRVMESTKNIQYF
CDR3 DNA: TGTGCCACCAGCAGAGTGATGGAATCGACGAAAAACATTCAGTACTTC
clone size: few
D gene: .
CDR3 length: 16
J gene: TRBJ2-4
V gene: TRBV15

CDR3 protein: CASSPQGISGYTF
CDR3 DNA: TGTGCCAGCAGCCCCCAGGGAATCAGTGGCTACACCTTC
clone size: .
D gene: .
CDR3 length: 13
J gene: TRBJ1-2
V gene: TRBV7-9

CDR3 protein: CASSQGIEQYF
CDR3 DNA: TGTGCCAGCAGCCAAGGGATTGAGCAGTACTTC
clone size: .
D gene: .
CDR3 length: 11
J gene: TRBJ2-7
V gene: TRBV3-1

CDR3 protein: CASDSPHTDTQYF
CDR3 DNA: TGTGCCAGCGATTCGCCCCACACAGATACGCAGTATTTT
clone size: .
D gene: .
CDR3 length: 13
J gene: TRBJ2-3
V gene: TRBV18

CDR3 protein: CASSLDHERTPQETQYF
CDR3 DNA: TGTGCCAGCAGTTTAGATCACGAGAGGACACCTCAAGAGACCCAGTACTTC
clone size: .
D gene: .
CDR3 length: 17
J gene: TRBJ2-5
V gene: TRBV28

CDR3 protein: CSARDGRENSPLHF
CDR3 DNA: TGCAGTGCTAGAGATGGTAGGGAGAATTCACCCCTCCACTTT
clone size: .
D gene: .
CDR3 length: 14
J gene: TRBJ1-6
V gene: TRBV20-1

CDR3 protein: CASSQSRGRNSAYEQYF
CDR3 DNA: TGCGCCAGCAGCCAGTCCCGGGGTAGGAATAGCGCCTACGAGCAGTACTTC
clone size: few
D gene: .
CDR3 length: 17
J gene: TRBJ2-7
V gene: TRBV4-3

CDR3 protein: CASSRRRTSGGPYSYNEQFF
CDR3 DNA: TGCGCCAGCAGCCGACGGAGGACTAGCGGGGGGCCATACTCCTACAATGAGCAGTTCTTC
clone size: .
D gene: TRBD2
CDR3 length: 20
J gene: TRBJ2-1
V gene: TRBV5-1